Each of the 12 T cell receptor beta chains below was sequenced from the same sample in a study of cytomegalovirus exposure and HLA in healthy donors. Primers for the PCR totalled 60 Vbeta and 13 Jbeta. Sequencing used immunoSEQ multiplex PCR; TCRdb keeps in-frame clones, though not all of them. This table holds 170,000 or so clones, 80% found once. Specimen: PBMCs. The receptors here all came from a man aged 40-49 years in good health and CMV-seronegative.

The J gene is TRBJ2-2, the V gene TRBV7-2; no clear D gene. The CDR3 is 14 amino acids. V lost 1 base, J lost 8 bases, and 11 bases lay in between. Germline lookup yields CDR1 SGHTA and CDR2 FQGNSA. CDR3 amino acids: CASSLDQVSGELFF. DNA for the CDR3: TGTGCCAGCAGCTTAGATCAGGTCTCGGGGGAGCTGTTTTTT. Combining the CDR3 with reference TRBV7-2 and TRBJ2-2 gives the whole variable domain GAGVSQSPSNKVTEKGKDVELRCDPISGHTALYWYRQSLGQGLEFLIYFQGNSAPDKSGLPSDRFSAERTGGSVSTLTIQRTQQEDSAVYLCASSLDQVSGELFFGEGSRLTVL.

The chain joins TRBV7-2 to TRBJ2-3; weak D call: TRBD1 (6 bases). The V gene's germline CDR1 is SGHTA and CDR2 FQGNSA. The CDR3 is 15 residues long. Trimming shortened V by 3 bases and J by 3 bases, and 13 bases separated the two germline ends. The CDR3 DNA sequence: TGTGCCAGCAGCTTTCAACAGGGTCGAACAGATACGCAGTATTTT. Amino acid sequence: CASSFQQGRTDTQYF.

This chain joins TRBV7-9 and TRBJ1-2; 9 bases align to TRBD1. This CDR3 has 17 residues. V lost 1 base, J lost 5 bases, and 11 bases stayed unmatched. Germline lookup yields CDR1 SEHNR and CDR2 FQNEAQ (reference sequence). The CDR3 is CASSLGDRAPSRYGYTF. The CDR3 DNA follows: TGTGCCAGCAGCTTAGGGGACAGGGCTCCTTCGCGTTATGGCTACACCTTC.

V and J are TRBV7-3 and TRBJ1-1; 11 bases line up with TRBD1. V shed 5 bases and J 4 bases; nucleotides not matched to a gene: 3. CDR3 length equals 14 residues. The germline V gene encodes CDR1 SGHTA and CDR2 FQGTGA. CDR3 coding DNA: TGTGCCAGCAGCCCCGGGACAGGGGGCACTGAAGCTTTCTTT. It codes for CASSPGTGGTEAFF.

The CDR3 region is CASSLGWAASNSYEQYF. In nucleotides, the CDR3 is TGTGCCAGCAGCTTAGGGTGGGCAGCTTCCAACTCCTACGAGCAGTACTTC. The V and J genes are TRBV7-2 and TRBJ2-7; D gene uncertain. The CDR3 sequence is 17 residues long. V gave up 1 base and J gave up 0 bases, with 16 bases separating them. From germline, CDR1 is SGHTA and CDR2 FQGNSA.

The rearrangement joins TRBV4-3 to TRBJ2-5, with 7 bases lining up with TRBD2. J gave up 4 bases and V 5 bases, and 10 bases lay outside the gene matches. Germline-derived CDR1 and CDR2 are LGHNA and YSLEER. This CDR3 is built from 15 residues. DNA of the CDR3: TGCGCCAGCAGCTTGATCGCGGGAGTTGGAGAGACCCAGTACTTC. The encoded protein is CASSLIAGVGETQYF.

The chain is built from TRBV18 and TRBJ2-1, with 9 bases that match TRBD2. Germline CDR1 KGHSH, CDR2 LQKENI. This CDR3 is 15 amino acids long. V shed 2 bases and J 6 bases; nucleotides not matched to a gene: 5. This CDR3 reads CASSPTAAGGNEQFF. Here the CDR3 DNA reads TGTGCCAGCTCACCAACCGCAGCGGGGGGCAATGAGCAGTTCTTC.

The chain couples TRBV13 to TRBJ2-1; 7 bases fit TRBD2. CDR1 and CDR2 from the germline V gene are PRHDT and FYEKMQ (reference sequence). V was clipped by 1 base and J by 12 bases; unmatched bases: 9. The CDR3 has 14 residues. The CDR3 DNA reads TGTGCCAGCAGCTTAGAGAGCGGGGTGAGCGGGCAGTTCTTC. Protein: CASSLESGVSGQFF.

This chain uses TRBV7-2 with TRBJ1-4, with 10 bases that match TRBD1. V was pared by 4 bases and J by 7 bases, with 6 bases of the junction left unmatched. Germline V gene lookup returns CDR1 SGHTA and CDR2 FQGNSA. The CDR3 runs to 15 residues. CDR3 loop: CASSSDRGRSEKLFF. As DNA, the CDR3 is TGTGCCAGCAGCTCTGACAGGGGGCGAAGTGAAAAACTGTTTTTT.

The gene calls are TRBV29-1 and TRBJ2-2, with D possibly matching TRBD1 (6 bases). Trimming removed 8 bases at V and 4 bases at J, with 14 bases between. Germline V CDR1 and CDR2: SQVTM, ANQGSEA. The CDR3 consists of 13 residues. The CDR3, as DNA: TGCAGCATCGAGGCAGGGGCCACCGGGGAGCTGTTTTTT. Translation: CSIEAGATGELFF.

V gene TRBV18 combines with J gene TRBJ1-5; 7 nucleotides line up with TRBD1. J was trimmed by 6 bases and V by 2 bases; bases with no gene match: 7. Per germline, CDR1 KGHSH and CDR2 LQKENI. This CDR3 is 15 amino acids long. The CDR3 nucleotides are TGTGCCAGCTCACCAACCAGGGGGTGGGTTCAGCCCCAGCATTTT. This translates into CASSPTRGWVQPQHF. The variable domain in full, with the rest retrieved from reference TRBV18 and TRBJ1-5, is NAGVMQNPRHLVRRRGQEARLRCSPMKGHSHVYWYRQLPEEGLKFMVYLQKENIIDESGMPKERFSAEFPKEGPSILRIQQVVRGDSAAYFCASSPTRGWVQPQHFGDGTRLSIL.

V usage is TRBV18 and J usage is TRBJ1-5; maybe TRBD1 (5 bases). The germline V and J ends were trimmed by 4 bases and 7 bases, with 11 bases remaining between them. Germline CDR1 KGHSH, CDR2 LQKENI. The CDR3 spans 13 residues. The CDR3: CASSRGVRQPQHF. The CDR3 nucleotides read TGTGCCAGCTCACGGGGGGTTCGACAGCCCCAGCATTTT.